The following is a T cell receptor beta chain sequence with its context. No cognate antigen has been identified for it. No much larger clone exists at a distance of one base, and base qualities are not known. The sample is drawn from a study of blood T cell repertoires in COVID-19 (dated by TCRdb to about 2020). For context, the study as a whole: Collaborator samples came from the United States, Italy and Spain and covered acute and convalescent phases of COVID-19. A de-identified subject ID, COVID-19 status, age in years and sex were almost always included in the sample metadata. The prospective study material was composed of cDNA or gDNA derived from T cells, B-cell-depleted T cells, or PBMCs. The repertoires were made available in a free public database intended to serve as a resource for research on the immune response to SARS-CoV-2. Subjects who had been exposed to COVID-19, were actively infected with it, or had recovered from it provided the deeply sampled blood TCRbeta repertoires that made up the dataset. Samples came from the ongoing ImmuneRACE study (first 160 participants) plus 1,254 subjects from 6 global collaborators. Where available, HLA class I and class II types were obtained from metadata supplied by the sample provider rather than from assay-based typing.

The CDR3 holds 15 amino acids from the cysteine to the phenylalanine. Solely the CDR3 DNA is kept, with 45 bases framed from the first base. Whole blood was collected in K2EDTA tubes by collaborating institutions according to the institutions' own protocols. For TCRbeta analysis, collaborators shipped samples in one of three forms: frozen whole blood, isolated PBMCs, or DNA extracted from either of those sample types. The immunoSEQ Assay, a bias-controlled multiplex PCR, was used to amplify TCRbeta CDR3 regions from genomic DNA. As for how the authors treated the data: Nucleated cell counts per sample were estimated from amplification of reference gene primers within the assay. Sequence reads were collapsed and filtered to measure the absolute abundance of every unique TCRbeta CDR3 rearrangement. For each sample, productive Simpson clonality was calculated by taking the square root of Simpson's diversity index across productive rearrangements. TCRdb took over this immuneACCESS table, retaining in-frame rearrangements with V and J assigned. Such tables are incomplete; in checked studies, under half of the missing clones stem from an unresolved V gene, and the remainder is unexplained. D and trimming were read from the DNA, whereas the V and J calls and clone size are those reported in that table. This sample lists 200,000 or so clones; approximately 84% were detected once. The ten largest clones add up to roughly 5% of the sample.

Here is what the overall study found, with its caveats: How much clinical and demographic metadata was included differed by source and by participant, and the metadata was provided uncurated.

This chain joins TRBV12-1 to TRBJ2-1; the table calls TRBD1, which could not be checked here. TRBV12-1 is an annotated pseudogene. The TCR originated in a woman in her seventies with active or convalescent COVID-19. The sequencing sample was made of peripheral blood. The CDR3 protein is CASSPTGQAYNEQFF. At the DNA level, the sequence is TGTGCCAGCAGCCCGACGGGACAGGCCTACAATGAGCAGTTCTTC.